Sequencing of this T cell receptor beta chain was carried out in a study of blood T cell repertoires in COVID-19. From germline, CDR1 is LGHNA and CDR2 YSLEER. V lost 0 bases and J lost 3, with 10 bases in between. The CDR3 covers 15 residues. In the original processing: How many nucleated cells were present was estimated from reference gene primer amplification. TCRdb keeps only in-frame clones here, not all; method: immunoSEQ multiplex PCR. V, J and clone size are those of that table, while D and trimming were read from the DNA. The sample lists about 230,000 clones; around four fifths were seen once.

The receptor comes from a woman aged 70-85 years with active or convalescent COVID-19. The rearrangement joins TRBV4-3 to TRBJ2-3; D is perhaps TRBD2 (5 bases). Sequencing used peripheral blood. CDR3 amino acids: CASSQDGQRTDTQYF. The CDR3 nucleotides are TGCGCCAGCAGCCAAGATGGGCAGCGGACAGATACGCAGTATTTT.